A selection of T cell receptor beta chains follows, all from one sample in a study of early T cells in non-severe SARS-CoV-2 infection. TCRdb redid the calling of the 5' RACE reads with MiXCR, one entry per CDR3 protein. The sample yields more than 65,000 distinct CDR3 sequences, under 15% seen once. Sequencing was performed on whole blood. The receptors come from an adult who was a healthcare worker with PCR-confirmed SARS-CoV-2 infection or an uninfected control (not recorded which). Each CDR3 is given with its conserved first and last residue. Fields, in order: CDR3 protein, CDR3 DNA, D gene, V gene, CDR3 length, J gene, clone size. D genes are given only for firm matches. For some rows the clone size is stated as once, few or many, or as a class when expanded; others skip it.

CASSLEPGRAGEQYF	TGTGCCAGCAGTCTCGAACCTGGCCGGGCTGGAGAGCAGTACTTC	-	TRBV12-3/TRBV12-4	15	TRBJ2-7	many
CASTAGLDTQYF	TGTGCCTCCACCGCGGGACTAGATACGCAGTATTTT	-	TRBV30	12	TRBJ2-3	many
CASSPGTANYNEQFF	TGTGCCAGCAGCCCAGGGACTGCAAACTACAATGAGCAGTTCTTC	-	TRBV7-9	15	TRBJ2-1	many
CASSSWVGARGVETQYF	TGTGCCAGCAGCTCCTGGGTCGGGGCCCGGGGCGTAGAGACCCAGTACTTC	-	TRBV7-9	17	TRBJ2-5	many
CASTLTGLSGNTIYF	TGTGCCAGCACCCTGACAGGGTTATCTGGAAACACCATATATTTT	TRBD1	TRBV6-6	15	TRBJ1-3	many
CASSLGWGAAGELFF	TGTGCCAGCAGCTTAGGTTGGGGAGCGGCCGGGGAGCTGTTTTTT	-	TRBV7-8	15	TRBJ2-2	-
CAITSSLESNYNEQFF	TGTGCCATCACTTCTAGCTTGGAGAGCAACTACAATGAGCAGTTCTTC	-	TRBV28	16	TRBJ2-1	many
CASGGGLQETQYF	TGTGCCTCTGGAGGGGGACTACAAGAGACCCAGTACTTC	-	TRBV30	13	TRBJ2-5	many
CASSFRLRGSSYNEQFF	TGTGCCAGCAGCTTCCGACTGCGGGGAAGCTCCTACAATGAGCAGTTCTTC	-	TRBV7-9	17	TRBJ2-1	many
CASSFRGFQETQYF	TGTGCCAGCAGCTTCCGGGGGTTCCAAGAGACCCAGTACTTC	-	TRBV7-2	14	TRBJ2-5	many
CASSLEKAYEQYF	TGTGCCAGCAGCTTAGAGAAGGCCTACGAGCAGTACTTC	-	TRBV7-2	13	TRBJ2-7	many
CASSSYRGSPLHF	TGTGCCAGCAGTTCTTACCGGGGTTCACCCCTCCACTTT	-	TRBV28	13	TRBJ1-6	-
CSARDTKETQYF	TGCAGTGCTAGAGACACAAAAGAGACCCAGTACTTC	-	TRBV20-1	12	TRBJ2-5	many
CASTQGARNTEAFF	TGTGCCAGCACGCAGGGGGCGAGGAACACTGAAGCTTTCTTT	TRBD1	TRBV6-2/TRBV6-3	14	TRBJ1-1	many
CASSMGQGSYEQYF	TGTGCCAGTAGTATGGGACAGGGCTCCTACGAGCAGTACTTC	TRBD1	TRBV19	14	TRBJ2-7	many